This T cell receptor (beta chain) was sequenced for a study of T cells in localized non-small cell lung cancer. General observations from the study: Peak T cell clonality was found in uninvolved adjacent lung, exceeding tumor.

Comments on this clone: Its antigen is undetermined.

Measured with immunoSEQ multiplex PCR; TCRdb has only the in-frame clones, and not every one. This table has over 65,000 clones, approximately 84% appearing once. The receptor's source is a female donor at least 60 years old with stage I lung adenocarcinoma. The source was peripheral blood, collected before any cancer treatment.

The CDR3 reads CASSLWASSYEQYF. In DNA, the CDR3 is TGTGCCAGCAGTTTATGGGCCAGCTCCTACGAGCAGTACTTC. This chain links TRBV28 with TRBJ2-7; D not certain. Germline V gives CDR1 MDHEN, CDR2 SYDVKM. CDR3 length: 14 residues. The V gene lost 0 bases and the J gene lost 0 bases, with 6 bases spanning the gap.